Sequencing of this T cell receptor beta chain was carried out in a study of T cell repertoires in cytomegalovirus infection. On the study more broadly: Both recently identified HLA-C-restricted and well-studied HLA-B-restricted CMV epitopes were used in the study. Both a matching HLA type and CMV infection were indicated by public TCR beta signatures.

TCRdb passed the reads through MiXCR, listing each CDR3 protein once. Altogether roughly 150,000 distinct CDR3 sequences are present, about 22% being singletons, with the ten largest covering about 25%. This clonotype was observed a few times. Its antigen is unknown. Looked up from germline, CDR1 is MDHEN and CDR2 is SYDVKM. The CDR3 is 17 amino acids. The junction had 8 bases not matched to a gene; V was cut back by 3 bases and J by 0 bases. This material consisted of CD8+ T cells from cultured PBMCs, taken from culture after CMV antigen stimulation. This sequence was found in a human donor in good health (CMV status not recorded). Some clones in this sample may be carry-over from other donors' samples. The gene calls are TRBV28 and TRBJ2-3; 8 bases are a match to TRBD1. CDR3 protein: CASSLDRDRPSTDTQYF. The CDR3 coding sequence is TGTGCCAGCAGTTTGGACCGGGACAGGCCAAGCACAGATACGCAGTATTTT.